Listed below are T cell receptor beta chains from one sample, sequenced in a study of OX40 agonist ivuxolimab in advanced cancers. Assay: immunoSEQ multiplex PCR; the TCRdb copy retains only in-frame clones and omits some. The sample consists of 15,000 to 20,000 clones, roughly nine tenths of them appearing once. The sample was CD4+ or CD8+ T cells sorted from blood, taken in a trial of the OX40 agonist ivuxolimab. These receptors all come from an adult with an advanced solid tumor such as melanoma, head and neck, liver or kidney cancer. Both conserved end residues are part of each CDR3. Fields, in order: CDR3 DNA, CDR3 protein, D gene, V gene, J gene, clone size. D genes are given only for firm matches. Only part of the rows carry a size: once, few, many, or a class if the clone is expanded.

TGTGCCAGCAGCTTTTTGGGACAAATCTACGAGCAGTACTTC	CASSFLGQIYEQYF	.	TRBV11-3	TRBJ2-7	once
.	CASSFGQGLTEQFF	.	TRBV5-1	TRBJ2-1	.
TGTGCCAGCAGCTTAGCATGGTCGAACACTGAAGCTTTCTTT	CASSLAWSNTEAFF	.	TRBV11-2	TRBJ1-1	.
TGCGCCAGCAGCCAGGGACAGGTCGGTGTCTACGAGCAGTACTTC	CASSQGQVGVYEQYF	TRBD1	TRBV4-1	TRBJ2-7	.
TGTGCCTGGAGTGCTAGTATCGATCAGCCCCAGCATTTT	CAWSASIDQPQHF	.	TRBV30	TRBJ1-5	.
TGCGCCAGCAGGTCCGGGACAGGCGGGGAGCTGTTTTTT	CASRSGTGGELFF	TRBD1	TRBV5-1	TRBJ2-2	.
TGTGCCAGCAGTGACTCGATGACTAGCGAGGGCACCGGGGAGCTGTTTTTT	CASSDSMTSEGTGELFF	TRBD2	TRBV6-4	TRBJ2-2	.
TGCGCCAGCAGCCAAGATAGAGGCTGGGCAGATACGCAGTATTTT	CASSQDRGWADTQYF	.	TRBV4-3	TRBJ2-3	.
TGCGCCAGCAGCCAAGTGGGGGGTCAGCCCCAGCATTTT	CASSQVGGQPQHF	.	TRBV4-1	TRBJ1-5	.
TGTGCCAGCAGCGTAGTTGAGGGGGGCACAGATACGCAGTATTTT	CASSVVEGGTDTQYF	.	TRBV9	TRBJ2-3	.
TGTGCCAGCAGCGACGGGACTAGCGGAAATACGCAGTATTTT	CASSDGTSGNTQYF	TRBD2	TRBV27	TRBJ2-3	.
TGTGCCAGCAGCATGAACACTGAAGCTTTCTTT	CASSMNTEAFF	.	TRBV7-2	TRBJ1-1	.
TGCGCCAGCAGCCAACGCAAATTCTATAATTCACCCCTCCACTTT	CASSQRKFYNSPLHF	.	TRBV4-3	TRBJ1-6	.
TGCGCCAGCAGCCAAGACAGGGGGGCAAACACTGAAGCTTTCTTT	CASSQDRGANTEAFF	TRBD1	TRBV4-3	TRBJ1-1	.
TGTGCCAGCAGCTCTTACAGGGGGAATGAGCAGTTCTTC	CASSSYRGNEQFF	TRBD1	TRBV11-3	TRBJ2-1	.
TGTGCCAGTATAGATACCTTGGAGTCCATGAACACTGAAGCTTTCTTT	CASIDTLESMNTEAFF	.	TRBV19	TRBJ1-1	.
TGCGCCAGCAGCCTCTCCTTAGGAGGGATGGCGAGGGGCTACACCTTC	CASSLSLGGMARGYTF	.	TRBV4-3	TRBJ1-2	.
TGCAGCATAAGGACAGGGGAAACCTACGAGCAGTACTTC	CSIRTGETYEQYF	TRBD1	TRBV29-1	TRBJ2-7	.
TGTGCCAGCAGCTTGTCAGGGGGCACTGAAGCTTTCTTT	CASSLSGGTEAFF	TRBD1	TRBV7-9	TRBJ1-1	.
TGTGCCAGCAGTCCCCATCGCGCAGGGACAGCCGAGCAGTACTTC	CASSPHRAGTAEQYF	TRBD1	TRBV6-5	TRBJ2-7	.
TGTGCCAGCAGCCAAGCTAGGGTTTTTGACTATGGCTACACCTTC	CASSQARVFDYGYTF	.	TRBV4-2	TRBJ1-2	once
TGTGCCAGCAGCTTAGAACTTAGCTACGAGCAGTACTTC	CASSLELSYEQYF	.	TRBV7-9	TRBJ2-7	.
TGTGCCAGCGATGAGGGGAACTATGGCTACACCTTC	CASDEGNYGYTF	.	TRBV2	TRBJ1-2	.
TGTGCCAGCAGCTTGGGGGGGGGAGACACAGATACGCAGTATTTT	CASSLGGGDTDTQYF	TRBD2	TRBV7-9	TRBJ2-3	.
TGCAGTCCCACCGGGGGCTACACCTTC	CSPTGGYTF	.	TRBV20-1	TRBJ1-2	.
TGTGCCAGCAGCCAAGATAAGGGACAGGGCAATGAGCAGTTCTTC	CASSQDKGQGNEQFF	TRBD1	TRBV4-2	TRBJ2-1	.
TGTGCCAGCAGCGCGCCAGGGCGGGAGGGGGTGAACACTGAAGCTTTCTTT	CASSAPGREGVNTEAFF	.	TRBV9	TRBJ1-1	.
TGTGCCAGCAGCGTAGCTCAGGGAGGGGGGGCTTACGAGCAGTACTTC	CASSVAQGGGAYEQYF	.	TRBV9	TRBJ2-7	.
TGTGCCTGGAGGACAGGGACCTTGGACACCGGGGAGCTGTTTTTT	CAWRTGTLDTGELFF	TRBD1	TRBV30	TRBJ2-2	.
TGTGCCACCAGCGGGGACAGGGGGCGTGAGAGGAACACTGAAGCTTTCTTT	CATSGDRGRERNTEAFF	TRBD1	TRBV15	TRBJ1-1	.
TGTGCTAGTGGTCAGGATGGGACAGAAGTCGTAGGGCAAGAGACCCAGTACTTC	CASGQDGTEVVGQETQYF	TRBD1	TRBV12-5	TRBJ2-5	.
TGCGCCAGCAGCCATAGGGACCTCACCGGGGAGCTGTTTTTT	CASSHRDLTGELFF	.	TRBV4-1	TRBJ2-2	.
TGTGCCAGCAGTGAATTACTGGCGGCAGAGGGTGAAAAACTGTTTTTT	CASSELLAAEGEKLFF	.	TRBV25-1	TRBJ1-4	.
TGTGCCAGCAGCTTAGGGACAGTCAACTACGAGCAGTACTTC	CASSLGTVNYEQYF	TRBD1	TRBV5-6	TRBJ2-7	.
TGTGCCAGCAGCTCACTAGCGGGGGCCACAGATACGCAGTATTTT	CASSSLAGATDTQYF	TRBD2	TRBV7-3	TRBJ2-3	.
TGTGCCAGCAGTTACTGGGGGACTGAAGCTTTCTTT	CASSYWGTEAFF	.	TRBV6-5	TRBJ1-1	.
TGTGCCACCAGCGGACAGGGACTAGCGGGGTACAATGAGCAGTTCTTC	CATSGQGLAGYNEQFF	TRBD2	TRBV15	TRBJ2-1	.
TGTGCCAGCAGCCACACCAGGGGGGCGGACACTGAAGCTTTCTTT	CASSHTRGADTEAFF	TRBD1	TRBV25-1	TRBJ1-1	once
TGTGCCAGCAGCTTGACAGAAATGAACACTGAAGCTTTCTTT	CASSLTEMNTEAFF	.	TRBV5-5	TRBJ1-1	.
TGTGCCTGGAGTTTTACAGGGATCTACGAGCAGTACTTC	CAWSFTGIYEQYF	.	TRBV30	TRBJ2-7	.
TGCGCCAGCAGCCATGCCGGTGGAGTTCCTCGCGAGCAGTACTTC	CASSHAGGVPREQYF	.	TRBV5-1	TRBJ2-7	.
TGTGCCAGCAGTAAACCCGCGGGACCAAACACTGCAACTAATGAAAAACTGTTTTTT	CASSKPAGPNTATNEKLFF	.	TRBV2	TRBJ1-4	.
TGTGCTAGTGCTGGCCTGGGACTAGCGGGGGGAAATGAGCAGTTCTTC	CASAGLGLAGGNEQFF	TRBD2	TRBV12-5	TRBJ2-1	.
TGTGCCAGTAGTATTTCGGCGGGAGCCGATAGCACAGATACGCAGTATTTT	CASSISAGADSTDTQYF	TRBD2	TRBV19	TRBJ2-3	.
TGTGCCAGCAGCCCCGGCGGCGGCTATAGCAATCAGCCCCAGCATTTT	CASSPGGGYSNQPQHF	.	TRBV9	TRBJ1-5	.
TGCGCCAGCAGCCAGGGGACTAGCGGTGAAAACATTCAGTACTTC	CASSQGTSGENIQYF	TRBD2	TRBV4-3	TRBJ2-4	.
TGCGCCAGCAGCCAAACAGCGTTCAATCAGCCCCAGCATTTT	CASSQTAFNQPQHF	.	TRBV4-3	TRBJ1-5	.
TGTGCCAGCAGTCAAAACCTTCTCTATGGCTACACCTTC	CASSQNLLYGYTF	.	TRBV28	TRBJ1-2	.
TGTGCCAGCAGTTACGGACTAGGGGGATCCGGGGAGCTGTTTTTT	CASSYGLGGSGELFF	.	TRBV6-6	TRBJ2-2	.
TGTGCCAGCAGTTTGCAGGGGCACTACAATGAGCAGTTCTTC	CASSLQGHYNEQFF	.	TRBV27	TRBJ2-1	once
TGTGCCAGCAGCTTATTTCCATTGACTAGATACAATGAGCAGTTCTTC	CASSLFPLTRYNEQFF	.	TRBV7-9	TRBJ2-1	.
TGTGCCAGCAGCGCCACAGGGGGCAATCAGCCCCAGCATTTT	CASSATGGNQPQHF	TRBD1	TRBV9	TRBJ1-5	few
TGCAGCGTTACAGGGGGCGGTTCTTACGAGCAGTACTTC	CSVTGGGSYEQYF	TRBD1	TRBV29-1	TRBJ2-7	once
TGTGCCAGCAGTAAGGATAGCACAGATACGCAGTATTTT	CASSKDSTDTQYF	.	TRBV6-6	TRBJ2-3	.
TGCGCCAGCAGCCAATACAGGGGGGACGAGCAGTACTTC	CASSQYRGDEQYF	TRBD1	TRBV4-3	TRBJ2-7	.
TGTGCCAGCATCCGGCCCCGAGATGAGAAGAATTCACCCCTCCACTTT	CASIRPRDEKNSPLHF	.	TRBV7-3	TRBJ1-6	.
TGTGCCAGCAGTTACGTAGGGGGCACTGAAGCTTTCTTT	CASSYVGGTEAFF	.	TRBV6-6	TRBJ1-1	.
TGTGCCAGCAGCTTGGGGCCGGAAGCTTTCTTT	CASSLGPEAFF	.	TRBV5-4	TRBJ1-1	.